This record looks at one T cell receptor (beta chain) sequence and its context. The data were obtained in a study of blood T cell repertoires in COVID-19. For the study at large: Samples came from the United States, Italy and Spain, spanning acute and convalescent COVID-19. The cDNA or gDNA used as material had been derived from T cells, B-cell-depleted T cells, or PBMCs.

Germline CDR1 is MNHEY and CDR2 is SVGAGI. CDR3 length: 14 amino acids. Trimming cost V 7 bases and J 7 bases, with 20 bases left between them. Original processing methods: Estimation of nucleated cell counts was performed using reference gene primer amplification. Repertoires were generated with immunoSEQ multiplex PCR, while TCRdb's copy carries only in-frame clones and drops some. V and J calls and clone size come straight from that table; D and trimming were deduced from the DNA. The sample holds some 200,000 clones; about 87% are singletons and the top ten take around 3%. The sequencing sample was made of peripheral blood. The source is a man aged 35 to 55 with active or convalescent COVID-19. The chain carries TRBV6-5 and TRBJ2-7; D may be TRBD1 (6 bases). The CDR3 sequence is CASTSTRGVREQYF. The DNA for the CDR3 is TGTGCCAGCACCTCAACCAGGGGAGTGAGGGAGCAGTACTTC.